This TCR beta chain comes out of a study of regulatory T cells in long-lasting Graves disease. Arm-PCR of CDR3 regions and iRepertoire HTBI primers were used to build TCR beta libraries. TCRdb reprocessed the multiplex PCR reads with MiXCR, giving one entry per CDR3 protein. In the table there are some 220,000 distinct CDR3 sequences, roughly 18% of which are singletons. This CDR3 has 13 residues. J lost 4 bases, V lost 7 bases, and 5 bases had no gene match. The germline V gene has CDR1 SGHAT and CDR2 FQNNGV. Specified time point: newly diagnosed GD, antithyroid drugs for less than 3 months. RNA isolated from PBMCs was used to make the TCR library. American Thyroid Association guidelines served as the basis for diagnosing Graves' disease. These sequences were also reported in another study, on T cells in Graves' hyperthyroidism and ophthalmopathy.

The chain is built from TRBV11-2 and TRBJ1-2, with 8 bases fitting TRBD1. Material: peripheral blood mononuclear cells (PBMCs), obtained at new diagnosis, from a patient treated with antithyroid drugs. The sequence was obtained from a woman aged 30 to 39 with Graves disease. CDR3 bases: TGTGCCAGCACGGGGGGACAGGCCTATGGCTACACCTTC. Protein product: CASTGGQAYGYTF.